These 8 T cell receptor beta chains came from one sample sequenced in a study of CD8 T cells in Susac syndrome. It was with random hexamers that about 0.45 to 1 ug RNA was reverse transcribed. MiXCR, applied by TCRdb to the immunoSEQ multiplex PCR reads, yields one record per CDR3 protein. The sample contains around 70,000 distinct CDR3 sequences, 94% of which appear only once. The specimen sequenced was CD8+ T cells from PBMCs. The receptors derive from a human donor with multiple sclerosis.

The rearrangement joins TRBV21-1 to TRBJ2-4; TRBD1 was called by the table and not checked on the DNA. TRBV21-1 constitutes a pseudogene. There are 16 residues in the CDR3. CDR3 sequence reads: CASSKVRRTGINIQYF. The CDR3, as DNA: TGTGCCAGCAGCAAAGTCCGGCGGACAGGGATCAACATTCAGTACTTC.

This clonotype was detected once. The chain couples TRBV28 to TRBJ1-3; a weak D match, TRBD1 (5 bases). This CDR3 spans 15 amino acids. Germline V gives CDR1 MDHEN, CDR2 SYDVKM. The V and J ends lost 5 bases and 4 bases respectively, with 15 bases between them. Here the CDR3 DNA reads TGTGCCAGCAGTCTCCCGGGACCTCAGGGAAACACCATATATTTT. It specifies CASSLPGPQGNTIYF.

In its sample, this clonotype was seen once. The chain has TRBV27 and TRBJ2-7; the D gene is possibly TRBD2 (5 bases). The V end lost 2 bases, the J end lost 6 bases, and 11 bases lay between the germline ends. Germline V gives CDR1 MNHEY, CDR2 SMNVEV (reference sequence). CDR3 length equals 13 residues. The chain's CDR3 is CASSLTEGGEQYF. DNA of the CDR3: TGTGCCAGCAGTTTAACCGAGGGTGGCGAGCAGTACTTC.

The chain combines TRBV24-1 with TRBJ1-5; 8 positions match TRBD1. CDR1 is KGHDR and CDR2 is SFDVKD in the germline V gene. The CDR3 is 15 amino acids. V gave up 2 bases and J gave up 11 bases; unmatched junction bases: 10. In DNA, the CDR3 is TGTGCCACCAGTGATTCAAGACAGGGGACGTGGGCCCAGCATTTT. This sequence encodes CATSDSRQGTWAQHF.

The chain combines TRBV5-8 with TRBJ2-1; D might be TRBD1 (6 bases). V was shortened by 5 bases and J by 7 bases, with 13 bases between the two germline ends. This CDR3 has 13 amino acids. The germline V gene has CDR1 SGHTS and CDR2 YDEGEE. The CDR3 DNA sequence: TGTGCCAGCAGTCATCAGGGGATGAATGAGCAGTTCTTC. Its translation: CASSHQGMNEQFF.

This chain uses TRBV5-8 with TRBJ2-5; a possible D gene is TRBD2 (6 bases). From germline, CDR1 is SGHTS and CDR2 YDEGEE. The CDR3 has 14 amino acids. V lost 0 bases and J lost 5, with 11 bases in between. The CDR3 reads CASSLAGGGETQYF. As DNA, the CDR3 is TGTGCCAGCAGCTTGGCCGGTGGGGGGGAGACCCAGTACTTC.

The chain joins TRBV25-1 to TRBJ1-2, with no clear D. Germline V gene lookup returns CDR1 MGHDK and CDR2 SYGVNS. Trimming removed 2 bases at V and 6 bases at J, with 13 bases between. This CDR3 is 14 amino acids long. The CDR3, as DNA: TGTGCCAGCAGTGAAAATCCTTCGGGGAATGGCTACACCTTC. Its protein is CASSENPSGNGYTF.

The CDR3 is CADRTPSSYNEQFF. The CDR3, as DNA: TGTGCCGATAGGACCCCAAGCTCCTACAATGAGCAGTTCTTC. The chain joins TRBV7-2 to TRBJ2-1; D uncertain. Trimming took off 11 bases at V and 0 bases at J, with 14 bases between the two ends. Germline CDR1 and CDR2: SGHTA and FQGNSA. The CDR3 extends over 14 amino acids.